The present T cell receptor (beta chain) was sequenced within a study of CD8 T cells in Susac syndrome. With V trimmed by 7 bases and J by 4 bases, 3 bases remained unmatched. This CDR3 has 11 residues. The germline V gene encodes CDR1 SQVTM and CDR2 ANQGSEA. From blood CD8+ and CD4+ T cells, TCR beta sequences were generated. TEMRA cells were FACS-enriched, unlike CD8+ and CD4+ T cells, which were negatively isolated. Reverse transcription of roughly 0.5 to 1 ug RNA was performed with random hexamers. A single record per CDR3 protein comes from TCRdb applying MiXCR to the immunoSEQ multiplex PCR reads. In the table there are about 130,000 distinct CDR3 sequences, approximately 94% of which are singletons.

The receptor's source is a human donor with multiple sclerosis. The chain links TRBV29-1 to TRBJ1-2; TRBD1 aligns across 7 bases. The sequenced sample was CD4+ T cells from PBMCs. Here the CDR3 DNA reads TGCAGCGCCACAGGGGCCTATGGCTACACCTTC. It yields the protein CSATGAYGYTF.